This record concerns one TCR beta chain sequence. Its antigen is undetermined. The treatment was: roughly ten-day PBMC culture with coronavirus spike peptide pools or control peptides (ViraFEST assay). The data were obtained in a study of vaccination and CD4 T cells after COVID-19. Study background: The control cultures got either a CEFX pool, an HIV-1 Nef pool, or no peptide at all.

Germline assignment: CDR1 LNHDA and CDR2 SQIVND (reference sequence). V shed 5 bases and J 8 bases; nucleotides not matched to a gene: 5. This CDR3 is built from 12 residues. Cultured CD4+ T cells had their DNA profiled by the Oncomine TCR Beta short-read assay. MiXCR, run by TCRdb on the PCR reads, gives a single entry per CDR3 protein. The sample lists 20,000 to 25,000 distinct CDR3 sequences, 67% occurring once. The source of this sequence is a human donor who received a COVID-19 vaccine. Sample: CD4+ T cells from blood, cultured in vitro, taken after SARS-CoV-2 vaccination. The V gene is TRBV19, the J gene TRBJ1-2, with 7 nucleotides matching TRBD1. The CDR3 spells CASSGGGPGYTF. CDR3 nucleotide sequence: TGTGCCAGTAGTGGAGGGGGCCCGGGCTACACCTTC.